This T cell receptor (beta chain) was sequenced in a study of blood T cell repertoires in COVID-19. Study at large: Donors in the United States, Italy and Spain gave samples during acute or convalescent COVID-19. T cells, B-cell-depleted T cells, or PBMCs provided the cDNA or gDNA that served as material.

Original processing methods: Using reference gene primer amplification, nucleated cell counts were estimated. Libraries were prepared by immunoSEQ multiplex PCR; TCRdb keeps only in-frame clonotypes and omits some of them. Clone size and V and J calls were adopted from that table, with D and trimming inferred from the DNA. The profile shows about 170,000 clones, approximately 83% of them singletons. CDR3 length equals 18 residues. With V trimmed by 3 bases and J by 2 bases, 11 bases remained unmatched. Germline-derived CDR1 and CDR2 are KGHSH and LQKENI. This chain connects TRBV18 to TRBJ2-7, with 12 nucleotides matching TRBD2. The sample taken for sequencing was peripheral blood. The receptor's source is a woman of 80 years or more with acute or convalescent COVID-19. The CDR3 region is CASSPRVGLAGFPYEQYF. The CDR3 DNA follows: TGTGCCAGCTCACCCCGGGTGGGACTAGCGGGCTTTCCCTACGAGCAGTACTTC.